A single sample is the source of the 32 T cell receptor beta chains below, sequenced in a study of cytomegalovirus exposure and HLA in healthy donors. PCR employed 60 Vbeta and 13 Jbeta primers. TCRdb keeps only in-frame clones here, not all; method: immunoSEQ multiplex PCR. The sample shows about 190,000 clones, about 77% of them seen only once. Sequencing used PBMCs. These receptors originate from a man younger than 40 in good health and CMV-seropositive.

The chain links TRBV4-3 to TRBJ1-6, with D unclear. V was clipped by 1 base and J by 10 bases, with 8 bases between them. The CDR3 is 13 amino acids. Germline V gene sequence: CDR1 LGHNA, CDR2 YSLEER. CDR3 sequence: CASSQVRGSPLHF. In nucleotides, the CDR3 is TGCGCCAGCAGCCAAGTACGCGGATCACCCCTCCACTTT.

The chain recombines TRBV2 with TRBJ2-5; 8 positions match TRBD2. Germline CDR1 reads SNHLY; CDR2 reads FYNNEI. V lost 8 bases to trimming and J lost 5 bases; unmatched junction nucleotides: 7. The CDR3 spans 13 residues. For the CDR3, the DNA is TGTGCCAGCGAGCGGGAGATGAAGGAGACCCAGTACTTC. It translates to CASEREMKETQYF.

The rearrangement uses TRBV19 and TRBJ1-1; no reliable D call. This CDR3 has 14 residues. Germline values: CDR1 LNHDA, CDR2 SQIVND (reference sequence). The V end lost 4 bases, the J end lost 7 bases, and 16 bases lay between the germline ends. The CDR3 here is CASSRLPGAGEAFF. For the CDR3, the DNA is TGTGCCAGTAGTAGACTGCCCGGTGCGGGTGAAGCTTTCTTT.

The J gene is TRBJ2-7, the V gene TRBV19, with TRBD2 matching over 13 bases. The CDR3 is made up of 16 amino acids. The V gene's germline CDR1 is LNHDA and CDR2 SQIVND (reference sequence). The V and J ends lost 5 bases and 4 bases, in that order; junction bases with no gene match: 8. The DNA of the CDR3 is TGTGCCAGTAGTCACGGTGGGACTAGCGGGGTGTACGAGCAGTACTTC. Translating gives CASSHGGTSGVYEQYF. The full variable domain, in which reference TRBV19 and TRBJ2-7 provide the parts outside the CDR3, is DGGITQSPKYLFRKEGQNVTLSCEQNLNHDAMYWYRQDPGQGLRLIYYSQIVNDFQKGDIAEGYSVSREKKESFPLTVTSAQKNPTAFYLCASSHGGTSGVYEQYFGPGTRLTVT.

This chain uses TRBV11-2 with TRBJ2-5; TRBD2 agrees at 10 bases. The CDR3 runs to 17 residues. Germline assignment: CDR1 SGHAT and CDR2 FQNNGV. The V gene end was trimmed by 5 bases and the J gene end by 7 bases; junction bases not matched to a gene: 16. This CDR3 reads CASSPRRRLAGEVTQYF. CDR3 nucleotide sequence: TGTGCCAGCAGCCCCCGGCGGAGGCTAGCGGGAGAGGTGACCCAGTACTTC.

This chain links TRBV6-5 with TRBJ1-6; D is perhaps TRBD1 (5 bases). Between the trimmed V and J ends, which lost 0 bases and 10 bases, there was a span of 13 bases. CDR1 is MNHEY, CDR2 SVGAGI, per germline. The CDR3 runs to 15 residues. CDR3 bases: TGTGCCAGCAGTTACTCCCCAGGGTTCGGATCACCCCTCCACTTT. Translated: CASSYSPGFGSPLHF.

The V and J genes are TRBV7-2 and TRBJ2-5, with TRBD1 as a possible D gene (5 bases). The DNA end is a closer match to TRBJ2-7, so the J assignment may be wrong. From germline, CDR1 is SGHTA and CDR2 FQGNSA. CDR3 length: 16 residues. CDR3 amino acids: CASSLAGQGGFYEQYF. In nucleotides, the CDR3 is TGTGCCAGCAGCTTAGCCGGGCAGGGTGGGTTTTACGAGCAGTACTTC.

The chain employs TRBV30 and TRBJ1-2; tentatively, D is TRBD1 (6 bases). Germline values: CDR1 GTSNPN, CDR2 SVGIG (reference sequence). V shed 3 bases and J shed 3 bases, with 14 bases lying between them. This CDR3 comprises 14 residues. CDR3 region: CAWRDDRRYYGYTF. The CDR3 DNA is TGTGCCTGGAGAGACGACAGGAGATACTATGGCTACACCTTC.

The DNA for the CDR3 is TGCGCCAGCAGCCAAGATCGCAGGACTGGAGGTACGCAGTATTTT. This sequence encodes CASSQDRRTGGTQYF. This chain links TRBV4-3 with TRBJ2-3, with a tentative D call TRBD2 (5 bases). The CDR3 is 15 amino acids. Germline V gene data show CDR1 as LGHNA and CDR2 as YSLEER. The V gene lost 0 bases and the J gene lost 8 bases, with 15 bases spanning the gap.

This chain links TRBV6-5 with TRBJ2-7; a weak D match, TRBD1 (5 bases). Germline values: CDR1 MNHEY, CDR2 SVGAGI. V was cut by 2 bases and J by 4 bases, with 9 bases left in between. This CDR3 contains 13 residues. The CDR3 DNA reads TGTGCCAGCAGTTACGCCCAGGGTTACGAGCAGTACTTC. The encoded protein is CASSYAQGYEQYF.

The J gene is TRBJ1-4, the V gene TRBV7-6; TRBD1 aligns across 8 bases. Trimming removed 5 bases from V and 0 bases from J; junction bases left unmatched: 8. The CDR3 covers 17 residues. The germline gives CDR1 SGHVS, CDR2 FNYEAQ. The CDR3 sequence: CASSRKGQVATNEKLFF. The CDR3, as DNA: TGTGCCAGCAGCCGTAAGGGACAGGTTGCAACTAATGAAAAACTGTTTTTT. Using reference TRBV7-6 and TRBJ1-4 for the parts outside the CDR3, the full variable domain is GAGVSQSPRYKVTKRGQDVALRCDPISGHVSLYWYRQALGQGPEFLTYFNYEAQQDKSGLPNDRFSAERPEGSISTLTIQRTEQRDSAMYRCASSRKGQVATNEKLFFGSGTQLSVL.

The DNA for the CDR3 is TGTGCCAGCAATTCGGTGGGGCAAGAGCAGTTCTTC. Translated, it gives CASNSVGQEQFF. The chain recombines TRBV6-5 with TRBJ2-1; D is perhaps TRBD1 (5 bases). Germline V gene sequence: CDR1 MNHEY, CDR2 SVGAGI. The CDR3 sequence is 12 residues long. V was shortened by 7 bases and J by 10 bases, with 14 bases between the two germline ends.

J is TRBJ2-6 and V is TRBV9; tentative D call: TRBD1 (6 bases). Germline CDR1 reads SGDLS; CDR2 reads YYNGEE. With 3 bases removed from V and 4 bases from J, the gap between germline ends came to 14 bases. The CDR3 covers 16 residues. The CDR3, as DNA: TGTGCCAGCAGCGGGACAGACCCGAGGGGGGCCAACGTCCTGACTTTC. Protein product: CASSGTDPRGANVLTF.

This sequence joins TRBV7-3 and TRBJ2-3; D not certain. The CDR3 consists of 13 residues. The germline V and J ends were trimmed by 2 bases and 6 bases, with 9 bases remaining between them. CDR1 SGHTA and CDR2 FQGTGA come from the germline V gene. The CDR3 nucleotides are TGTGCCAGCAGCTTAGGTGCTACCGATACGCAGTATTTT. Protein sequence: CASSLGATDTQYF.

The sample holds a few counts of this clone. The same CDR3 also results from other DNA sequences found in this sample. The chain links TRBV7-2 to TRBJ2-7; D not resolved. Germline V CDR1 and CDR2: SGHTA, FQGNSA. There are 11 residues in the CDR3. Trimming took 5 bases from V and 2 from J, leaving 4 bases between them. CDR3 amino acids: CASSPAYEQYF. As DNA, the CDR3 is TGTGCCAGCAGCCCAGCCTACGAGCAGTACTTC.

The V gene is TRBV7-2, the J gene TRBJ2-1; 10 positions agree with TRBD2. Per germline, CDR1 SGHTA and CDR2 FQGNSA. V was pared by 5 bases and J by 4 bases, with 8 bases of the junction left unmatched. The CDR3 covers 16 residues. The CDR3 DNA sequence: TGTGCCAGCAGCCCCCCGGGACTAGCGAGGTACAATGAGCAGTTCTTC. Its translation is CASSPPGLARYNEQFF.

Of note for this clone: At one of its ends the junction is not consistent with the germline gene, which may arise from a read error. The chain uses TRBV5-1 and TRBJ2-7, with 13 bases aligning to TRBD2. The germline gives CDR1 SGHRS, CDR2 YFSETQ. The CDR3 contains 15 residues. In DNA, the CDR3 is TGCGCCAGCAGATTGGGACTAGCGGGGACCTACGAGCAGTACTTC. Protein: CASRLGLAGTYEQYF.

The CDR3 nucleotides read TGTGCCAGCAGGAACCTAATCCTTCGCACAGATACGCAGTATTTT. Amino acid sequence: CASRNLILRTDTQYF. This chain links TRBV27 with TRBJ2-3, with D hard to call. The CDR3 contains 15 residues. CDR1 and CDR2 (germline): MNHEY, SMNVEV (reference sequence). Trimming cost V 6 bases and J 1 base, with 14 bases left between them.

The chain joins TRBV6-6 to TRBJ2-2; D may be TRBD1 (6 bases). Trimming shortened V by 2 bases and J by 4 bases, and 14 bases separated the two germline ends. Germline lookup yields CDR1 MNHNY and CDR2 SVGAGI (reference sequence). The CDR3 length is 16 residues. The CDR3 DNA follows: TGTGCCAGCAGTTACCCTGGCAGAGGGGGCACCGGGGAGCTGTTTTTT. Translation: CASSYPGRGGTGELFF.

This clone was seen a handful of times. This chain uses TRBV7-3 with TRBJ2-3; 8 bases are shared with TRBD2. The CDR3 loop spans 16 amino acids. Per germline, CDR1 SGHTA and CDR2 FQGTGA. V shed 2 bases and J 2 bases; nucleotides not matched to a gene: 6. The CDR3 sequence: CASSLLLRGATDTQYF. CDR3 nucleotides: TGTGCCAGCAGCTTATTATTGCGGGGGGCCACAGATACGCAGTATTTT.

This chain's CDR3 is CASSLLLDRGERAEAFF. Written as DNA, the CDR3 is TGCGCCAGCAGCCTTCTACTGGACAGGGGAGAAAGGGCTGAAGCTTTCTTT. This sequence joins TRBV4-1 and TRBJ1-1; 9 bases match TRBD1. This CDR3 has 17 amino acids. CDR1 is MGHRA and CDR2 is YSYEKL in the germline V gene. J gave up 6 bases and V 4 bases, and 15 bases lay outside the gene matches.

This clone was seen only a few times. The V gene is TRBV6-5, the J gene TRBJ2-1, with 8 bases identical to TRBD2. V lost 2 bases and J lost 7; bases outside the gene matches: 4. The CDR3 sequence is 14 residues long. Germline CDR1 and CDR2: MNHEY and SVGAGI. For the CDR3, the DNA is TGTGCCAGCAGTTACCGGGCGGGAGGAAATGAGCAGTTCTTC. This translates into CASSYRAGGNEQFF.

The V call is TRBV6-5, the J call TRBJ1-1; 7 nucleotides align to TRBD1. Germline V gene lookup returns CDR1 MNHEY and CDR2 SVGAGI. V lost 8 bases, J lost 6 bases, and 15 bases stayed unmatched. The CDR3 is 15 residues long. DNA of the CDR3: TGTGCCAGCCGCGCTCCAACAGGGGCCGGCGCTGAAGCTTTCTTT. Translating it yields CASRAPTGAGAEAFF.

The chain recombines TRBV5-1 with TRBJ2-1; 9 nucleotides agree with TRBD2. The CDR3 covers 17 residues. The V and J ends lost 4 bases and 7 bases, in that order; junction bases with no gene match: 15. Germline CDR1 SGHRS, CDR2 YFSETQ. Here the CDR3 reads CASSLLYGGRGGNEQFF. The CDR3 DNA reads TGCGCCAGCAGCCTTCTATACGGCGGGAGGGGTGGTAATGAGCAGTTCTTC.

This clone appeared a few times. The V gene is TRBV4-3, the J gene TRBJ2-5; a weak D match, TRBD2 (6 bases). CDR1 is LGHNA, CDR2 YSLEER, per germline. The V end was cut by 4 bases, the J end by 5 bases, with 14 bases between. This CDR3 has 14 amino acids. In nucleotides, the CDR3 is TGCGCCAGCAGCCTAGCCGGGACTTATGAGACCCAGTACTTC. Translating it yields CASSLAGTYETQYF.

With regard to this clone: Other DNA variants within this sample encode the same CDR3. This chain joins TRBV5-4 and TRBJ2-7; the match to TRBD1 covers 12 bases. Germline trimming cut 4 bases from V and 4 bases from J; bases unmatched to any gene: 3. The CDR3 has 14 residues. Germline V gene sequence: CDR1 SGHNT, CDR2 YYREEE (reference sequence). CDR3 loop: CASSPGQGAYEQYF. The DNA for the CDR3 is TGTGCCAGCAGCCCGGGACAGGGGGCTTACGAGCAGTACTTC.

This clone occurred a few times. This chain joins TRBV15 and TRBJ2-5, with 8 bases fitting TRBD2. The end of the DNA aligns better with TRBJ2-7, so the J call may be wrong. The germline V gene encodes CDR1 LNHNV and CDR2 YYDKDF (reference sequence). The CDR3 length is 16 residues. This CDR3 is CATSRDATGGLDEQYF. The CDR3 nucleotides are TGTGCCACCAGCAGAGATGCGACGGGGGGGTTGGACGAGCAGTACTTC.

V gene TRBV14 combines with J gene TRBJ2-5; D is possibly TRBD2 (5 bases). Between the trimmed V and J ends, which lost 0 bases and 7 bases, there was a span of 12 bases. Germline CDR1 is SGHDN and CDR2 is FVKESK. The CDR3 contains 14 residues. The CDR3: CASSQEVASTTQYF. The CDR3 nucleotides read TGTGCCAGCAGCCAAGAGGTAGCGAGTACGACCCAGTACTTC.

The CDR3, as DNA: TGTGCCAGCAGCACAGGACAGGGGACCTATGGCTACACCTTC. Encoded protein: CASSTGQGTYGYTF. V is TRBV9 and J is TRBJ1-2; TRBD1 matches 9 bases. The J segment lost 4 bases and the V segment lost 4 bases, leaving 5 bases of the junction unmatched. This CDR3 has 14 amino acids. Per germline, CDR1 SGDLS and CDR2 YYNGEE.

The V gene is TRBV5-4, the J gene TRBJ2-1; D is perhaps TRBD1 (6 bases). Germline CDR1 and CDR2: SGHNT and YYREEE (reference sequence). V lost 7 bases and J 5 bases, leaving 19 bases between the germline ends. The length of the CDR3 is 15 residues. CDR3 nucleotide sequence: TGTGCCAGCGTACAGGGTTCACCTGGGGACAATGAGCAGTTCTTC. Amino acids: CASVQGSPGDNEQFF.

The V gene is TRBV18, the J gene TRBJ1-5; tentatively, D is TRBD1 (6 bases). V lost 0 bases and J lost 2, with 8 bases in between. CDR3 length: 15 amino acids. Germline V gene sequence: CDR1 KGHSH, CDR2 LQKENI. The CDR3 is CASSPPSGGNQPQHF. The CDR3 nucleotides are TGTGCCAGCTCACCACCATCAGGGGGCAATCAGCCCCAGCATTTT.

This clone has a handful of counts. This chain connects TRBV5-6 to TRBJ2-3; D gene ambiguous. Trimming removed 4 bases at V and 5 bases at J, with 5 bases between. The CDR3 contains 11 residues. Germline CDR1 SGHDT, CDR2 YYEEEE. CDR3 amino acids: CASSVLDTQYF. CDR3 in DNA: TGTGCCAGCAGCGTCCTAGATACGCAGTATTTT.